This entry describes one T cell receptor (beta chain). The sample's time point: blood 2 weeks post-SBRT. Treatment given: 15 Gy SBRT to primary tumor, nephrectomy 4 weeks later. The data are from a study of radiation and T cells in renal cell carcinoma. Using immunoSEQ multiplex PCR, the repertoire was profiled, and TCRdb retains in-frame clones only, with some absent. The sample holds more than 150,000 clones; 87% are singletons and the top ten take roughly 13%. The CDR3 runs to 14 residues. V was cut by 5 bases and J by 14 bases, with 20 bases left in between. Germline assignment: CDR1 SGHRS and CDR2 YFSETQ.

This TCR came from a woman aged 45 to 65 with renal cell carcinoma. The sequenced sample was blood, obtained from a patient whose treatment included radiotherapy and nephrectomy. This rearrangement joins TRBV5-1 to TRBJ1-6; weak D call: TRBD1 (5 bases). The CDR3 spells CASSSGTGAVALHF. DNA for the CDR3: TGCGCCAGCAGTTCCGGGACCGGCGCAGTGGCCCTCCACTTT.